These 29 T cell receptor beta chains were sequenced from one sample in a study of immune cell composition in non-small cell lung cancer. TCRdb keeps only in-frame clones here, not all; method: immunoSEQ multiplex PCR. There are some 4,000 clones in the sample; 70% to 80% occur only once, and roughly 22% lies in the top ten. Sequencing was carried out using lung tumor tissue. These receptors originate from a human donor with non-small cell lung cancer.

The chain is built from TRBV27 and TRBJ2-7; tentatively, D is TRBD2 (5 bases). V was trimmed by 3 bases and J by 5 bases, leaving 11 bases between them. The CDR3 loop spans 13 amino acids. Germline lookup yields CDR1 MNHEY and CDR2 SMNVEV (reference sequence). The CDR3, as DNA: TGTGCCAGCAGTTTTACCTCCGGGGACGAGCAGTACTTC. Its protein is CASSFTSGDEQYF.

The count of this clone is one. The gene calls are TRBV28 and TRBJ2-6, with 9 bases lining up with TRBD1. Looked up from germline, CDR1 is MDHEN and CDR2 is SYDVKM. This CDR3 has 19 amino acids. Germline trimming cut 3 bases from V and 1 base from J; bases unmatched to any gene: 10. CDR3 sequence reads: CASSFDPGQGVSGANVLTF. CDR3 in DNA: TGTGCCAGCAGTTTCGATCCGGGACAGGGAGTATCTGGGGCCAACGTCCTGACTTTC.

V is TRBV27 and J is TRBJ2-1; either TRBD1 or TRBD2 may supply D (5 bases each). Per germline, CDR1 MNHEY and CDR2 SMNVEV (reference sequence). This CDR3 has 14 residues. The V end lost 7 bases, the J end lost 8 bases, and 18 bases lay between the germline ends. Here the CDR3 reads CASNLGTVPDEQFF. CDR3 in DNA: TGTGCCAGCAACCTCGGGACGGTTCCGGATGAGCAGTTCTTC.

The chain recombines TRBV5-1 with TRBJ2-5; 7 bases align to TRBD1. The germline V gene has CDR1 SGHRS and CDR2 YFSETQ. This CDR3 has 14 residues. The ends lost 4 bases at V and 9 bases at J; junction bases unmatched: 12. The CDR3: CASSTGQPQMAQYF. CDR3 DNA: TGCGCCAGCAGCACGGGACAGCCACAAATGGCCCAGTACTTC.

V usage is TRBV4-2 and J usage is TRBJ2-1, with D perhaps TRBD1 or TRBD2 (5 bases each). The CDR3 is made up of 15 amino acids. CDR1 and CDR2 from the germline V gene are LGHNA and YNFKEQ. The V gene lost 0 bases and the J gene lost 6 bases, with 12 bases spanning the gap. The CDR3 nucleotides read TGTGCCAGCAGCCAAGATCGGGGCAGACGCAATGAGCAGTTCTTC. It codes for CASSQDRGRRNEQFF.

This clone is labeled as large. This chain uses TRBV7-3 with TRBJ2-1; TRBD1 or TRBD2 may be the D gene (6 bases each). The germline V and J ends were trimmed by 5 bases and 7 bases, with 12 bases remaining between them. From germline, CDR1 is SGHTA and CDR2 FQGTGA. The CDR3 has 13 amino acids. CDR3 bases: TGTGCCAGCAGCCTCGGGGGCCGTAATGAGCAGTTCTTC. Translating gives CASSLGGRNEQFF.

This clone occurred a few times. The CDR3 DNA follows: TGTGCCAGCAGCTACGGCCGGGACTCTCAGTACTTC. Its protein product is CASSYGRDSQYF. This chain uses TRBV6-6 with TRBJ2-7; D is possibly TRBD2 (6 bases). The CDR3 spans 12 residues. The V gene's germline CDR1 is MNHNY and CDR2 SVGAGI (reference sequence). The V gene lost 6 bases and the J gene lost 10 bases, with 16 bases spanning the gap.

A few counts support this clone. The chain joins TRBV30 to TRBJ2-5; a possible D gene is TRBD2 (7 bases). V lost 0 bases and J lost 3, with 17 bases in between. The CDR3 has 16 residues. Germline V CDR1 and CDR2: GTSNPN, SVGIG (reference sequence). The CDR3 DNA follows: TGTGCCTGGAGTGTACGGTGGGGGGGCCAAGAAGAGACCCAGTACTTC. Protein product: CAWSVRWGGQEETQYF.

The V call is TRBV7-9, the J call TRBJ1-4, with D uncertain. Trimming pared 0 bases from V and 0 bases from J, leaving 17 bases between. The CDR3 length is 19 residues. CDR1 and CDR2 (germline): SEHNR, FQNEAQ (reference sequence). The CDR3 sequence is CASSLANLYTDTTNEKLFF. CDR3 DNA sequence: TGTGCCAGCAGCTTAGCGAACCTCTACACAGACACAACTAATGAAAAACTGTTTTTT.

In its sample, this clone was seen once. The chain recombines TRBV5-4 with TRBJ1-1; D not certain. The length of the CDR3 is 13 residues. V was clipped by 0 bases and J by 8 bases, with 11 bases between them. The germline gives CDR1 SGHNT, CDR2 YYREEE (reference sequence). DNA of the CDR3: TGTGCCAGCAGCTTGGGAGGTGCAACGGAAGCTTTCTTT. It specifies CASSLGGATEAFF.

The gene calls are TRBV9 and TRBJ2-3; unclear D gene. Germline CDR1 and CDR2: SGDLS and YYNGEE. This CDR3 has 14 amino acids. Trimming removed 3 bases at V and 2 bases at J, with 10 bases between. The DNA of the CDR3 is TGTGCCAGCAGCGCGAATCCAGACACAGATACGCAGTATTTT. It yields the protein CASSANPDTDTQYF.

V and J are TRBV5-6 and TRBJ2-3; TRBD2 matches 8 bases. Germline assignment: CDR1 SGHDT and CDR2 YYEEEE. This CDR3 spans 15 amino acids. V trimming: 4 bases; J trimming: 5 bases; junction bases outside the gene matches: 9. CDR3 sequence reads: CASSLGGAGGDTQYF. The CDR3 DNA is TGTGCCAGCAGCCTCGGGGGGGCCGGGGGAGATACGCAGTATTTT.

The rearrangement links TRBV9 to TRBJ2-5; TRBD2 aligns across 9 bases. The end of the DNA aligns better with TRBJ2-7, so the J call may be wrong. The CDR3 has 16 amino acids. Germline V CDR1 and CDR2: SGDLS, YYNGEE. The CDR3 reads CASSVGRLAGFYEQYF. In DNA, the CDR3 is TGTGCCAGCAGCGTAGGAAGGCTAGCGGGGTTCTACGAGCAGTACTTC.

The chain is built from TRBV7-2 and TRBJ2-7; 8 bases are a match to TRBD2. The V gene's germline CDR1 is SGHTA and CDR2 FQGNSA. Unmatched junction bases numbered 12, after V lost 5 bases and J lost 3 bases. The CDR3 runs 16 residues. In nucleotides, the CDR3 is TGTGCCAGCAGCCGACTTCCGGGACTAGGATTCTACGAGCAGTACTTC. This sequence encodes CASSRLPGLGFYEQYF.

The chain couples TRBV7-8 to TRBJ2-1; unclear D gene. Per the germline V gene, CDR1 is SGHVS and CDR2 is FQNEAQ. V dropped 1 base and J dropped 8 bases, with 9 bases sitting between them. This CDR3 is built from 13 residues. CDR3 sequence (DNA): TGTGCCAGCAGCTTAGGTCTGAAATATGAGCAGTTCTTC. Translating it yields CASSLGLKYEQFF.

The rearrangement joins TRBV5-1 to TRBJ2-5; D uncertain. Germline V CDR1 and CDR2: SGHRS, YFSETQ. V lost 0 bases to trimming and J lost 2 bases, with 8 bases between them. The CDR3 has 14 residues. The CDR3 sequence: CASSLVFDQETQYF. DNA for the CDR3: TGCGCCAGCAGCTTGGTTTTTGATCAAGAGACCCAGTACTTC.

The rearrangement links TRBV9 to TRBJ2-1, with D perhaps matching TRBD2 (6 bases). CDR3 length: 16 residues. V lost 0 bases to trimming and J lost 4 bases, with 14 bases between them. CDR1 is SGDLS and CDR2 is YYNGEE in the germline V gene. The CDR3 here is CASSVGGLSGYNEQFF. CDR3 nucleotide sequence: TGTGCCAGCAGCGTAGGGGGTCTTAGCGGTTACAATGAGCAGTTCTTC.

The chain is built from TRBV28 and TRBJ1-3; D not certain. Germline CDR1 MDHEN, CDR2 SYDVKM. The CDR3 length is 14 residues. V dropped 6 bases and J dropped 2 bases, with 11 bases sitting between them. The CDR3 protein is CASRKASTGNTIYF. CDR3 in DNA: TGTGCCAGCAGAAAGGCTTCAACTGGAAACACCATATATTTT.

The chain links TRBV20-1 to TRBJ2-1; possible D gene TRBD1, 5 bases. CDR3 size: 11 residues. Germline V gene sequence: CDR1 DFQATT, CDR2 SNEGSKA (reference sequence). V lost 5 bases to trimming and J lost 8 bases, with 10 bases between them. CDR3 loop: CSASRVYEQFF. CDR3 in DNA: TGCAGTGCTTCCAGGGTGTATGAGCAGTTCTTC.

This chain connects TRBV27 to TRBJ2-1; TRBD2 matches 9 bases. Germline assignment: CDR1 MNHEY and CDR2 SMNVEV (reference sequence). With 0 bases clipped from V and 4 bases from J, the junction kept 4 bases outside the gene matches. There are 16 residues in the CDR3. In nucleotides, the CDR3 is TGTGCCAGCAGTTTATCGGGACTAGCAGATTACAATGAGCAGTTCTTC. Translated: CASSLSGLADYNEQFF.

The rearrangement joins TRBV29-1 to TRBJ1-3; D gene unclear. The CDR3 covers 12 residues. Germline CDR1 reads SQVTM; CDR2 reads ANQGSEA. Trimming stripped 7 bases from V and 1 base from J, with 8 bases between. The CDR3 DNA is TGCAGCGGCGTGATATCTGGAAACACCATATATTTT. Translated: CSGVISGNTIYF. The variable domain in full, with the rest retrieved from reference TRBV29-1 and TRBJ1-3, is SAVISQKPSRDICQRGTSLTIQCQVDSQVTMMFWYRQQPGQSLTLIATANQGSEATYESGFVIDKFPISRPNLTFSTLTVSNMSPEDSSIYLCSGVISGNTIYFGEGSWLTVV.

J is TRBJ1-5 and V is TRBV28; D not resolved. Trimming pared 5 bases from V and 4 bases from J, leaving 12 bases between. Germline V gives CDR1 MDHEN, CDR2 SYDVKM. CDR3 length equals 14 residues. The CDR3 nucleotides read TGTGCCAGCAGTCCACGTATCCGGAATCAGCCCCAGCATTTT. Translation: CASSPRIRNQPQHF.

V usage is TRBV7-2 and J usage is TRBJ2-1; D is possibly TRBD2 (5 bases). V dropped 5 bases and J dropped 7 bases, with 15 bases sitting between them. This CDR3 comprises 14 residues. CDR1 SGHTA and CDR2 FQGNSA come from the germline V gene. This CDR3 reads CASSRQRRGNEQFF. The CDR3 DNA sequence: TGTGCCAGCAGCCGCCAACGGCGCGGGAATGAGCAGTTCTTC.

This chain joins TRBV27 and TRBJ1-1; D is unresolved. The germline gives CDR1 MNHEY, CDR2 SMNVEV (reference sequence). The CDR3 spans 13 residues. Trimming took 5 bases from V and 5 from J, leaving 12 bases between them. The CDR3 region is CASSVDRGTEAFF. The CDR3 bases are TGTGCCAGCAGTGTGGACCGAGGTACTGAAGCTTTCTTT.

This chain links TRBV20-1 with TRBJ2-1; 8 bases align to TRBD1. This CDR3 has 11 amino acids. Per the germline V gene, CDR1 is DFQATT and CDR2 is SNEGSKA (reference sequence). Germline trimming cut 7 bases from V and 8 bases from J; bases unmatched to any gene: 4. CDR3 in amino acids: CSETGGDEQFF. The CDR3 nucleotides are TGCAGTGAAACAGGGGGAGATGAGCAGTTCTTC.

The V call is TRBV7-2, the J call TRBJ2-3; no definite D call. Trimming stripped 0 bases from V and 5 bases from J, with 6 bases between. Germline CDR1 is SGHTA and CDR2 is FQGNSA. This CDR3 has 13 amino acids. Here the CDR3 reads CASSLAYRDTQYF. Written as DNA, the CDR3 is TGTGCCAGCAGCTTAGCCTACAGAGATACGCAGTATTTT.

The chain employs TRBV11-2 and TRBJ1-3, with 7 bases aligning to TRBD1. The ends lost 5 bases at V and 1 base at J; junction bases unmatched: 11. This CDR3 contains 17 residues. CDR1 is SGHAT, CDR2 FQNNGV, per germline. For the CDR3, the DNA is TGTGCCAGCAGCCCGAGACCCACACAGGGGTCTGGAAACACCATATATTTT. Translating gives CASSPRPTQGSGNTIYF.

The V call is TRBV7-2, the J call TRBJ1-5, with a tentative D call TRBD1 (5 bases). Between the trimmed V and J ends, which lost 4 bases and 6 bases, there was a span of 10 bases. The CDR3 is made up of 13 amino acids. The V gene's germline CDR1 is SGHTA and CDR2 FQGNSA. The CDR3 protein is CASSSRQGQPQHF. CDR3 nucleotide sequence: TGTGCCAGCAGCTCCAGGCAGGGTCAGCCCCAGCATTTT.

V usage is TRBV7-8 and J usage is TRBJ2-5; 7 nucleotides align to TRBD1. The V segment lost 4 bases and the J segment 4 bases; nucleotides outside the gene matches: 9. Germline V lookup: CDR1 SGHVS, CDR2 FQNEAQ. The CDR3 is 15 residues long. CDR3 loop: CASSSSKGAVETQYF. DNA of the CDR3: TGTGCCAGCAGCTCTTCTAAGGGGGCTGTAGAGACCCAGTACTTC.